The 5 T cell receptor beta chains below were found in one sample sequenced in a study of T cell responses to AZD1222 COVID-19 vaccine. Produced via immunoSEQ multiplex PCR; TCRdb's table is partial and in-frame only. The sample records fewer than 110,000 clones, about 90% being singletons. The sample consisted of peripheral blood, taken on day 0 of AZD1222 vaccination. Receptors were obtained from an adult in good health.

This chain uses TRBV6-5 with TRBJ2-3; D is possibly TRBD1 or TRBD2 (6 bases each). Germline CDR1 reads MNHEY; CDR2 reads SVGAGI. The CDR3 runs 15 residues. V shed 7 bases and J shed 1 base, with 15 bases lying between them. CDR3 in amino acids: CASKGGGLGTDTQYF. CDR3 coding DNA: TGTGCCAGCAAGGGTGGGGGGCTTGGCACAGATACGCAGTATTTT.

The chain couples TRBV24-1 to TRBJ2-2; no clear D gene. This CDR3 contains 11 residues. The V gene lost 5 bases and the J gene lost 9 bases, with 6 bases spanning the gap. Germline V lookup: CDR1 KGHDR, CDR2 SFDVKD. CDR3 coding DNA: TGTGCCACCAGTGCGAGCCGGGAGCTGTTTTTT. It is translated as CATSASRELFF.

This rearrangement joins TRBV30 to TRBJ1-1; D is unclear. CDR1 is GTSNPN and CDR2 is SVGIG in the germline V gene (reference sequence). The CDR3 runs 13 residues. Trimming stripped 3 bases from V and 4 bases from J, with 12 bases between. In nucleotides, the CDR3 is TGTGCCTGGAGATATGAGGGAAGCACTGAAGCTTTCTTT. This codes for CAWRYEGSTEAFF. The variable domain in full, with the rest retrieved from reference TRBV30 and TRBJ1-1, is SQTIHQWPATLVQPVGSPLSLECTVEGTSNPNLYWYRQAAGRGLQLLFYSVGIGQISSEVPQNLSASRPQDRQFILSSKKLLLSDSGFYLCAWRYEGSTEAFFGQGTRLTVV.

This clone was counted a few times. The rearrangement joins TRBV11-2 to TRBJ1-2; D perhaps matches TRBD1 (6 bases). V shed 5 bases and J shed 2 bases, with 9 bases lying between them. This CDR3 contains 13 residues. The germline V gene has CDR1 SGHAT and CDR2 FQNNGV. The chain's CDR3 is CASSQDRNYGYTF. CDR3 DNA: TGTGCCAGCAGCCAGGACAGAAACTATGGCTACACCTTC.

The rearrangement joins TRBV28 to TRBJ1-5; 8 nucleotides align to TRBD1. The V gene's germline CDR1 is MDHEN and CDR2 SYDVKM. This CDR3 spans 14 amino acids. V lost 4 bases to trimming and J lost 2 bases; unmatched junction nucleotides: 1. CDR3 DNA: TGTGCCAGCAGTTCGACAGGGGGCAATCAGCCCCAGCATTTT. It specifies CASSSTGGNQPQHF.